There are many counts of the clone carrying this T cell receptor beta chain. Antigen specificity is unknown. These data come from a study of CD8 T cells in ankylosing spondylitis. Points from the study as a whole: Before this, some motif variants had been reported in reactive arthritis synovial fluid and blood.

TCRdb re-called the 5' RACE reads with MiXCR, one entry per CDR3 protein. Of about 69,000 distinct CDR3 sequences in the sample, approximately 5.3% were seen once. Material: blood, either unsorted or a sorted T cell fraction (not recorded which). The TCR originated in a male donor with ankylosing spondylitis or in good health (not recorded which).

DNA for the CDR3: TGCAGTGCTTGGACTAGCGGGGGTTCGGGGTCCTACAATGAGCAGTTCTTC. This gives the protein CSAWTSGGSGSYNEQFF. The V and J genes are TRBV20-1 and TRBJ2-1, with 13 bases lining up with TRBD2. The CDR3 is made up of 17 amino acids. Per the germline V gene, CDR1 is DFQATT and CDR2 is SNEGSKA (reference sequence). The V segment lost 5 bases and the J segment 1 base; nucleotides outside the gene matches: 8.